This passage covers 23 T cell receptor beta chains from one sample sequenced in a study of early T cells in non-severe SARS-CoV-2 infection. One entry per CDR3 protein results from TCRdb running MiXCR on the 5' RACE reads. Counted here are about 77,000 distinct CDR3 sequences, approximately 15% occurring once; the ten biggest clones make up around 2.6%. The sequencing sample was made of whole blood. Receptors originate from an adult who was a healthcare worker with PCR-confirmed SARS-CoV-2 infection or an uninfected control (not recorded which).

This chain connects TRBV2 to TRBJ1-2, with D possibly matching TRBD1 (6 bases). Germline-derived CDR1 and CDR2 are SNHLY and FYNNEI. The CDR3 is 15 residues long. Trimming left V 2 bases short and J 5 bases short, with 15 bases between. The CDR3 bases are TGTGCCAGCAGTGAAAGGCAGGACAGCCTGTATGGCTACACCTTC. Residues: CASSERQDSLYGYTF. Looking up the rest from reference TRBV2 and TRBJ1-2 gives the full variable domain: EPEVTQTPSHQVTQMGQEVILRCVPISNHLYFYWYRQILGQKVEFLVSFYNNEISEKSEIFDDQFSVERPDGSNFTLKIRSTKLEDSAMYFCASSERQDSLYGYTFGSGTRLTVV.

This clonotype was counted a few times. This rearrangement joins TRBV28 to TRBJ2-7; D not resolved. The V end lost 7 bases, the J end lost 3 bases, and 16 bases lay between the germline ends. This CDR3 is 14 amino acids long. CDR1 is MDHEN, CDR2 SYDVKM, per germline. The CDR3 protein is CASISLEYNYEQYF. The CDR3 DNA reads TGTGCCAGCATCAGTTTGGAGTACAACTACGAGCAGTACTTC.

As DNA, the CDR3 is TGTGCCAGCAGCGTAGGACGGTTGAACACTGAAGCTTTCTTT. Translating gives CASSVGRLNTEAFF. The chain has TRBV9 and TRBJ1-1, with D unclear. Germline CDR1 SGDLS, CDR2 YYNGEE. V lost 0 bases to trimming and J lost 0 bases, with 6 bases between them. This CDR3 comprises 14 residues.

This chain uses TRBV20-1 with TRBJ1-2, with 7 bases fitting TRBD1. CDR1 DFQATT and CDR2 SNEGSKA come from the germline V gene (reference sequence). The ends lost 7 bases at V and 4 bases at J; junction bases unmatched: 6. The CDR3 extends over 12 amino acids. The CDR3 DNA sequence: TGCAGTGATGGGGAGGGGGCCTATGGCTACACCTTC. Its protein product is CSDGEGAYGYTF.

This clonotype was seen more than once but under ten times. The V call is TRBV6-5, the J call TRBJ2-3; possible D gene TRBD2, 5 bases. V was clipped by 5 bases and J by 5 bases, with 14 bases between them. Germline V lookup: CDR1 MNHEY, CDR2 SVGAGI. This CDR3 is built from 14 residues. CDR3 nucleotide sequence: TGTGCCAGCAGTAGAAGGAGGCTAGGAGATACGCAGTATTTT. Its translation: CASSRRRLGDTQYF.

The chain employs TRBV11-2 and TRBJ1-4; D remains unclear. Germline V gene data show CDR1 as SGHAT and CDR2 as FQNNGV. The CDR3 consists of 13 residues. V gave up 5 bases and J gave up 2 bases, with 6 bases separating them. The CDR3 nucleotides are TGTGCCAGCAGCCCCTCCACTAATGAAAAACTGTTTTTT. This translates into CASSPSTNEKLFF.

The table lists this clonotype with many counts. V gene TRBV5-5 combines with J gene TRBJ2-4, with 11 positions matching TRBD2. V dropped 1 base and J dropped 4; count of bases not matched to a gene: 7. The CDR3 runs 17 residues. Looked up from germline, CDR1 is SGHKS and CDR2 is YYEKEE (reference sequence). The CDR3 loop reads CASSLTGTSGEKNIQYF. CDR3 DNA: TGTGCCAGCAGCTTGACCGGGACTAGCGGCGAAAAAAACATTCAGTACTTC. Variable domain in full (rest from reference TRBV5-5 and TRBJ2-4): DAGVTQSPTHLIKTRGQQVTLRCSPISGHKSVSWYQQVLGQGPQFIFQYYEKEERGRGNFPDRFSARQFPNYSSELNVNALLLGDSALYLCASSLTGTSGEKNIQYFGAGTRLSVL.

This clonotype was detected a few times. This chain joins TRBV29-1 and TRBJ2-2, with D unclear. The CDR3 loop spans 14 amino acids. With 7 bases removed from V and 4 bases from J, the gap between germline ends came to 16 bases. Looked up from germline, CDR1 is SQVTM and CDR2 is ANQGSEA. The CDR3 protein is CSATKEPSTGELFF. The DNA of the CDR3 is TGCAGCGCCACAAAGGAACCGAGCACCGGGGAGCTGTTTTTT.

The sample holds many counts of this clonotype. CDR3 amino acids: CASSPEGQRNEKLFF. DNA of the CDR3: TGTGCCAGCAGCCCAGAGGGACAGAGGAATGAAAAACTGTTTTTT. The chain joins TRBV11-3 to TRBJ1-4, with 7 bases aligning to TRBD1. After removal of 5 bases from V and 5 bases from J, the junction contained 8 bases not matched to a gene. Germline V gene sequence: CDR1 SGHNT, CDR2 YENEEA. The CDR3 is 15 amino acids.

This clonotype was seen a few times. V usage is TRBV7-8 and J usage is TRBJ1-4, with D uncertain. Germline CDR1 reads SGHVS; CDR2 reads FQNEAQ. The V end lost 1 base, the J end lost 8 bases, and 14 bases lay between the germline ends. The CDR3 runs to 15 residues. CDR3 in amino acids: CASSLVPAQGEKLFF. CDR3 sequence (DNA): TGTGCCAGCAGCTTAGTACCCGCCCAAGGGGAAAAACTGTTTTTT.

This clonotype was counted ten times or more. The chain couples TRBV2 to TRBJ2-1; D gene uncertain. V lost 6 bases and J lost 6, with 15 bases in between. The germline CDR1 and CDR2 sequences are SNHLY and FYNNEI. This CDR3 has 14 residues. The CDR3 spells CASRHRLLGNEQFF. In DNA form, the CDR3 reads TGTGCCAGCAGGCATAGACTCCTCGGCAATGAGCAGTTCTTC.

This clonotype turned up a few times. This chain links TRBV11-2 with TRBJ2-1; TRBD2 is a possible D gene (6 bases). V shed 2 bases and J shed 5 bases, with 13 bases lying between them. Germline V gene sequence: CDR1 SGHAT, CDR2 FQNNGV. This CDR3 is built from 15 residues. CDR3: CASSLWGTQHNEQFF. CDR3 DNA: TGTGCCAGCAGCTTATGGGGGACTCAGCACAATGAGCAGTTCTTC.

This clonotype was observed a few times. The chain has TRBV12-3 or TRBV12-4 and TRBJ2-4; D may correspond to TRBD1 or TRBD2 (5 bases each). Trimming cost V 5 bases and J 1 base, with 18 bases left between them. CDR3 length: 17 amino acids. CDR3 protein: CASSQLRGPGAKNIQYF. DNA for the CDR3: TGTGCCAGCAGTCAACTCCGGGGCCCAGGGGCCAAAAACATTCAGTACTTC.

The chain combines TRBV5-1 with TRBJ2-1, with a possible D match to TRBD2 (6 bases). The CDR3 consists of 15 residues. The germline V and J ends were trimmed by 2 bases and 2 bases, with 11 bases remaining between them. Germline V gives CDR1 SGHRS, CDR2 YFSETQ. The CDR3 region has the DNA TGCGCCAGCAGCTTAGGAGGGACCACCTACAATGAGCAGTTCTTC. Encoded protein: CASSLGGTTYNEQFF. Complete variable domain (other parts from reference TRBV5-1 and TRBJ2-1): KAGVTQTPRYLIKTRGQQVTLSCSPISGHRSVSWYQQTPGQGLQFLFEYFSETQRNKGNFPGRFSGRQFSNSRSEMNVSTLELGDSALYLCASSLGGTTYNEQFFGPGTRLTVL.

This rearrangement joins TRBV5-1 to TRBJ2-2, with D perhaps matching TRBD2 (5 bases). The V end lost 5 bases, the J end lost 4 bases, and 9 bases lay between the germline ends. CDR1 is SGHRS, CDR2 YFSETQ, per germline. This CDR3 has 13 residues. Here the CDR3 DNA reads TGCGCCAGCAGGGCGGACTTCACCGGGGAGCTGTTTTTT. This sequence encodes CASRADFTGELFF.

This clonotype was seen a few times. This chain connects TRBV5-1 to TRBJ2-3, with unresolved D. The V gene's germline CDR1 is SGHRS and CDR2 YFSETQ. The CDR3 is made up of 13 amino acids. The V end lost 0 bases, the J end lost 1 base, and 3 bases lay between the germline ends. The CDR3 DNA sequence: TGCGCCAGCAGCTTGGTAGGCACAGATACGCAGTATTTT. Its translation: CASSLVGTDTQYF.

This clonotype has a handful of counts. This chain uses TRBV4-1 with TRBJ2-7; 9 nucleotides align to TRBD1. V lost 3 bases and J lost 2; bases outside the gene matches: 2. CDR1 is MGHRA and CDR2 is YSYEKL in the germline V gene. CDR3 length: 14 residues. This CDR3 is CASSHRTGAYEQYF. The CDR3 region has the DNA TGCGCCAGCAGCCATCGGACAGGGGCCTACGAGCAGTACTTC.

This clonotype occurred a few times. The genes are TRBV5-1 and TRBJ1-1; TRBD1 might be the D (5 bases). CDR1 and CDR2 from the germline V gene are SGHRS and YFSETQ. V was trimmed by 4 bases and J by 3 bases, leaving 22 bases between them. The CDR3 loop spans 17 amino acids. The CDR3 DNA is TGCGCCAGCAGCCGACCGAAGTCCGGGACGGAACACACTGAAGCTTTCTTT. Protein: CASSRPKSGTEHTEAFF.

In its sample, this clonotype was seen a few times. The CDR3 protein is CASSSNWDRAPYEQYF. In nucleotides, the CDR3 is TGTGCCAGCAGCTCCAATTGGGACAGGGCCCCCTACGAGCAGTACTTC. This chain links TRBV11-2 with TRBJ2-7; 9 bases fit TRBD1. The CDR3 consists of 16 residues. Trimming cost V 4 bases and J 2 bases; bases outside gene matches: 9. CDR1 and CDR2 (germline): SGHAT, FQNNGV.

This clonotype showed up just a few times. The chain employs TRBV19 and TRBJ1-5, with D possibly being TRBD1 (5 bases). Between the trimmed V and J ends, which lost 5 bases and 5 bases, there was a span of 13 bases. There are 14 residues in the CDR3. Germline V gives CDR1 LNHDA, CDR2 SQIVND (reference sequence). The CDR3 DNA reads TGTGCCAGTAGTCCCCAGGGTCGGGATCAGCCCCAGCATTTT. Its translation: CASSPQGRDQPQHF.

The chain links TRBV29-1 to TRBJ1-1; D remains unclear. This CDR3 region has 13 residues. Germline V gives CDR1 SQVTM, CDR2 ANQGSEA. Trimming removed 3 bases at V and 0 bases at J, with 8 bases between. The CDR3 sequence: CSVEAGMNTEAFF. The CDR3 DNA reads TGCAGCGTTGAGGCAGGAATGAACACTGAAGCTTTCTTT.

The chain links TRBV20-1 to TRBJ2-1; 8 bases align to TRBD2. Germline assignment: CDR1 DFQATT and CDR2 SNEGSKA (reference sequence). The junction had 12 bases not matched to a gene; V was cut back by 4 bases and J by 4 bases. This CDR3 comprises 16 residues. The CDR3 DNA sequence: TGCAGTGCTACAGTCGGCGCGGGAGGACTATACAATGAGCAGTTCTTC. Translated: CSATVGAGGLYNEQFF.

In its sample, this clonotype was seen many times. The gene calls are TRBV6-6 and TRBJ1-3; weak D call: TRBD1 (5 bases). The length of the CDR3 is 15 residues. Germline assignment: CDR1 MNHNY and CDR2 SVGAGI (reference sequence). V was clipped by 7 bases and J by 1 base, with 14 bases between them. CDR3 residues: CASKNGHLSGNTIYF. In DNA, the CDR3 is TGTGCCAGCAAAAATGGACACTTATCTGGAAACACCATATATTTT.